The sequence of this TCR beta chain was determined in a study of blood T cell repertoires in COVID-19. Assay used: immunoSEQ multiplex PCR; TCRdb lists only in-frame clones, some missing. Of 450,000 or so clones detected, roughly 91% appear once; the ten largest clones hold under 0.7%. CDR1 and CDR2 from the germline V gene are ENHRY and SYGVKD. The V end was cut by 3 bases, the J end by 4 bases, with 12 bases between. CDR3 length equals 14 residues. The rearrangement uses TRBV10-3 and TRBJ1-2; D gene uncertain. Specimen: PBMCs or T cells enriched from blood (not recorded which). The receptor was isolated from a man younger than 30 who had recovered from COVID-19. The chain's CDR3 is CAISEIEVTYGYTF. The CDR3, as DNA: TGTGCCATCAGTGAAATCGAGGTTACCTATGGCTACACCTTC.